Reported below is one T cell receptor beta chain. No antigen is known for it. The sample originates from a study of blood T cells in healthy people across ages. Findings and caveats of the study: PBMC samples, being unsorted, prevented any conclusive comparison of naive and antigen-experienced cells. Per million T cells, TCR beta diversity dropped roughly linearly as age increased.

This CDR3 has 12 amino acids. Germline V gene sequence: CDR1 SGHAT, CDR2 FQNNGV. Trimming took 8 bases from V and 8 from J, leaving 15 bases between them. Using a J-beta primer mix together with a sample-barcoded 5' primer, a second PCR was run for about 6 to 11 cycles. Each of the cDNA molecules was tagged by a template-switch adaptor with 12 random nucleotides. A single record per CDR3 protein comes from TCRdb applying MiXCR to the 5' RACE reads. The sample has about 1.1 million distinct CDR3 sequences; more than 30% are singletons. The origin of this receptor is a man between 18 and 29 years old in good health. The source material was blood. The gene calls are TRBV11-2 and TRBJ1-2, with D possibly being TRBD1 (6 bases). This CDR3 reads CASSGGHGGYTF. CDR3 nucleotides: TGTGCCAGCTCGGGGGGACATGGGGGCTACACCTTC.